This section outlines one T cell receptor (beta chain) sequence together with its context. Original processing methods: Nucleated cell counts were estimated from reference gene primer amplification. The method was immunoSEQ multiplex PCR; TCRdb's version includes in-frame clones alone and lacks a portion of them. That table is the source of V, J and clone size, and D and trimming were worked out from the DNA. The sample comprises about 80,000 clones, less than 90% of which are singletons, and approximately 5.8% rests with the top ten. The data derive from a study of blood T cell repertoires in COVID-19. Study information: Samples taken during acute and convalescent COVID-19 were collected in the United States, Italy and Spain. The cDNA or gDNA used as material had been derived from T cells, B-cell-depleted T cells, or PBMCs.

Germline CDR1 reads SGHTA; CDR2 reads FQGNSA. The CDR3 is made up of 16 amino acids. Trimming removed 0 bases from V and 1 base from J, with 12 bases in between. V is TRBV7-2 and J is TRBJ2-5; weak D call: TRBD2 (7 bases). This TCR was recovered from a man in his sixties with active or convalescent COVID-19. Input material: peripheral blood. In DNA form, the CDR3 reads TGTGCCAGCAGCTTAGCAGGGGGGGGGATCCAAGAGACCCAGTACTTC. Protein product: CASSLAGGGIQETQYF.